This T cell receptor beta chain was sequenced for a study of blood T cell repertoires in COVID-19. About the study: T cells, B-cell-depleted T cells, or PBMCs supplied cDNA or gDNA.

V was cut by 6 bases and J by 8 bases, with 17 bases left in between. Germline V gene sequence: CDR1 LNHDA, CDR2 SQIVND (reference sequence). This CDR3 region has 14 residues. In the original workflow: Counts of nucleated cells, estimated from reference gene primer amplification, were obtained. Measured with immunoSEQ multiplex PCR; TCRdb has only the in-frame clones, and not every one. V and J calls and clone size are given by that table; D and trimming were obtained from the DNA. In the table there are some 70,000 clones, over 75% of which are singletons. This sequence originates from a man in his forties or fifties with active COVID-19. The chain combines TRBV19 with TRBJ2-1; D possibly corresponds to TRBD2 (6 bases). The material sequenced was peripheral blood. Here the CDR3 DNA reads TGTGCCAGTAGCCAGGAGGGGCCTTGGGATGAGCAGTTCTTC. This codes for CASSQEGPWDEQFF.